This TCR beta chain was sequenced in a study of identical twins. Germline CDR1 DFQATT, CDR2 SNEGSKA (reference sequence). This CDR3 comprises 14 residues. With 6 bases removed from V and 9 bases from J, the gap between germline ends came to 21 bases. TCRdb ran MiXCR on the 5' RACE reads and lists one entry per CDR3 protein. The sample lists roughly 750,000 distinct CDR3 sequences, 21% occurring once. Only healthy Caucasians were included as donors. The sample was also reused in another study, on T cells expressing NK-cell markers.

This TCR was sampled from a woman between 18 and 29 years old in good health. The chain is built from TRBV20-1 and TRBJ2-1, with a weak D call TRBD2 (6 bases). Sequencing input: PBMCs. CDR3 in amino acids: CSAQDGGTGGEQFF. The CDR3 coding sequence is TGCAGTGCGCAGGATGGGGGGACGGGTGGTGAGCAGTTCTTC.